This T cell receptor (gamma chain) came from a study of gammadelta T cells in human blood. Regarding the study as a whole: Microbial exposure appeared to drive polyclonal γδ T cell expansion after birth.

This CDR3 contains 15 residues. Germline loops: CDR1 GITISATS, CDR2 ISYDGTV (reference sequence). TCRdb called clones anew from the RT-PCR reads with CATT. The data contain over a hundred gamma-chain clones, 30% to 40% of them singletons. Points on this clone: Its antigen remains unidentified. Since a far larger clone is one base different, this is likely a read error. The same CDR3 is also encoded by other DNA sequences in this sample.

The chain carries TRGV9 and TRGJP. The sequencing input was Vgamma9Vdelta2 gamma-delta T cells from cord blood. The receptor was isolated from a newborn. The DNA for the CDR3 is TGTGCATTGTGGGAGTCAGAGTTGGGCAAAAAAATCAAGGTATTT. Translated: CALWESELGKKIKVF.